The clone carrying this T cell receptor beta chain was observed a few times. Losses at the gene ends were 4 bases for V and 1 base for J; bases not matched to a gene: 4. CDR1 and CDR2 from the germline V gene are LNHDA and SQIVND (reference sequence). The CDR3 loop spans 15 amino acids. These data come from a study of CD8 T cells in ankylosing spondylitis. TCRdb ran MiXCR on the 5' RACE reads and lists one entry per CDR3 protein. The sample consists of 300,000 to 350,000 distinct CDR3 sequences, around 21% of them appearing once. This TCR derives from a female donor with ankylosing spondylitis or in good health (not recorded which). The chain has TRBV19 and TRBJ2-1; TRBD2 aligns across 7 bases. Sequenced sample: blood, either unsorted or a sorted T cell fraction (not recorded which). Written as DNA, the CDR3 is TGTGCCAGTAGTAGCGGGGGTAAGTCCTACAATGAGCAGTTCTTC. This sequence encodes CASSSGGKSYNEQFF.